Listed below are T cell receptor beta chains from one sample, sequenced in a study of T cells in Graves' hyperthyroidism and ophthalmopathy. TCRdb processed the multiplex PCR reads anew with MiXCR; each CDR3 protein has one entry. The sample includes 700,000 or so distinct CDR3 sequences, over 15% seen only once; the top ten take approximately 8.4%. Sequenced material: blood. The receptor set was obtained from a man younger than 30 with Graves' hyperthyroidism. Both conserved end residues are part of each CDR3. Each record gives: J gene, clone size, D gene, V gene, CDR3 DNA, CDR3 protein. A D gene is named only where the DNA matches it firmly. Clone size, where shown, is once, few, many, or a class for clones that have expanded.

>TRBJ1-5|few|-|TRBV7-2
TGTGCCAGCAGCTTAGCTGGGACATCGGGACAGCCCCAGCATTTT
CASSLAGTSGQPQHF
>TRBJ2-2|few|TRBD2|TRBV7-3
TGTGCCAGCAGCCCAGGACGCGGTAGCGGGATCACCGGGGAGCTGTTTTTT
CASSPGRGSGITGELFF
>TRBJ1-4|few|-|TRBV24-1
TGTGCCACCAGTGACCCGGGTCTCGGAGGGGAAAAACTGTTTTTT
CATSDPGLGGEKLFF
>TRBJ2-7|many|TRBD1|TRBV12-3/TRBV12-4
TGTGCCAGCAGTACCCGGGACAGGGGCTCGGCAAGCTCCTACGAGCAGTACTTC
CASSTRDRGSASSYEQYF
>TRBJ1-3|few|-|TRBV20-1
TGCAGTGCAAGCCAAGGGACTGGAAACACCATATATTTT
CSASQGTGNTIYF
>TRBJ2-1|many|TRBD1|TRBV27
TGTGCCAGCACCGATGACAGGGCCGGCAATGAGCAGTTCTTC
CASTDDRAGNEQFF
>TRBJ2-5|-|TRBD1|TRBV6-1
TGTGCCAGCACCCACTCGGACAGGGGGAGGGAAGAGACCCAGTACTTC
CASTHSDRGREETQYF
>TRBJ2-2|few|TRBD2|TRBV7-9
TGTGCCGTGGACGGGAGGGGGAACACCGGGGAGCTGTTTTTT
CAVDGRGNTGELFF
>TRBJ2-7|many|TRBD1|TRBV20-1
TGCAGTGCCGGACAGGGGGGTTACGAGCAGTACTTC
CSAGQGGYEQYF
>TRBJ1-2|-|TRBD1|TRBV5-1
TGCGCCAGCAGCAACGCTGGGACAGGAGCTAACTATGGCTACACCTTC
CASSNAGTGANYGYTF
>TRBJ2-5|many|TRBD2|TRBV18
TGTGCCAGCTCCCGGACGGCGGGAGATAGAGAGACCCAGTACTTC
CASSRTAGDRETQYF
>TRBJ1-5|many|TRBD1|TRBV30
TGTGCCTGCACAAGACAGGGGAAGATGGATCAGCCCCAGCATTTT
CACTRQGKMDQPQHF
>TRBJ2-5|many|TRBD2|TRBV28
TGTGCCAGCAGTTTTGAAACAGGGAGGCGACTAGCGGGAGACTGGGAGACCCAGTACTTC
CASSFETGRRLAGDWETQYF
>TRBJ2-7|many|TRBD1|TRBV5-1
TGCGCCAGCAGCAGAGGCGACAGGGGGCTAATCTACGAGCAGTACTTC
CASSRGDRGLIYEQYF
>TRBJ2-1|few|TRBD1|TRBV7-9
TGTGCCAGCACACAGGGGGACCACAATGAGCAGTTCTTC
CASTQGDHNEQFF
>TRBJ2-5|-|TRBD1|TRBV12-3/TRBV12-4
TGTGCCAGCACCCAGGGGGCGAGGGAGACCCAGTACTTC
CASTQGARETQYF
>TRBJ1-2|-|-|TRBV2
TGTGCCAGCAGTGAACTGGCAGGAATAAAGGGCTACACCTTC
CASSELAGIKGYTF
>TRBJ1-1|many|-|TRBV6-5
TGTGCCAGCAGTTACCGGCAGGGGAACACTGAAGCTTTCTTT
CASSYRQGNTEAFF
>TRBJ1-1|few|-|TRBV11-2
TGTGCCAGCAAAGGGGGGGTCACGAACACTGAAGCTTTCTTT
CASKGGVTNTEAFF
>TRBJ1-1|many|-|TRBV29-1
TGCAGCGTGGCTTACAGTGAATCCACTGAAGCTTTCTTT
CSVAYSESTEAFF
>TRBJ2-7|many|TRBD1|TRBV28
TGTGCCACCGCACAGGGGGACGAGCAGTACTTC
CATAQGDEQYF
>TRBJ2-7|-|-|TRBV14
TGTGCCAGCAGCCAAGGCAGTGTAGGGCGGAACTACGAGCAGTACTTC
CASSQGSVGRNYEQYF
>TRBJ2-4|-|-|TRBV7-9
TGTGCCAGCAGTTTGGCGATCCGGGCGGCCAAAAACATTCAGTACTTC
CASSLAIRAAKNIQYF
>TRBJ1-5|-|-|TRBV6-2/TRBV6-3
TGTGCCAGCAGCCCGGCGGCGGACATAAAGGGCAATCAGCCCCAGCATTTT
CASSPAADIKGNQPQHF
>TRBJ2-7|many|-|TRBV6-1
TGTGCCAGCAAGGTCCAGCGCACCTACGAGCAGTACTTC
CASKVQRTYEQYF
>TRBJ2-1|many|-|TRBV7-9
TGTGCCAGCAGCTTAGCGAGGGTGGAACGGAACAATGAGCAGTTCTTC
CASSLARVERNNEQFF
>TRBJ1-5|few|TRBD1|TRBV20-1
TGCAGTGCTCACAGGGGAGATCAGCCCCAGCATTTT
CSAHRGDQPQHF
>TRBJ2-5|many|-|TRBV2
TGTGCCAGCGGAAGAACCGGGTCCCAAGAGACCCAGTACTTC
CASGRTGSQETQYF
>TRBJ2-3|many|TRBD2|TRBV27
TGTGCCAGCAGCTCCACTAGCGTTGATACGCAGTATTTT
CASSSTSVDTQYF
>TRBJ2-2|-|-|TRBV20-1
TGCAGTGCCCCTTCGGGGGCAGGGACCGGGGAGCTGTTTTTT
CSAPSGAGTGELFF
>TRBJ2-4|few|TRBD2|TRBV6-2/TRBV6-3
TGTGCCAGCAGAGGGGCTCCGGGACTAGCGGAAAACATTCAGTACTTC
CASRGAPGLAENIQYF
>TRBJ1-5|-|-|TRBV6-1
TGTGTTGTGGGGATGGGCAATCAGCCCCAGCATTTT
CVVGMGNQPQHF
>TRBJ2-5|many|-|TRBV11-3
TGTGCCAGCAGCCGGGCGGGACAGCAAGAGACCCAGTACTTC
CASSRAGQQETQYF
>TRBJ1-1|many|-|TRBV27
TGTGCCAGCAGTCGAATCCTTCAGAGTCACACTGAAGCTTTCTTT
CASSRILQSHTEAFF
>TRBJ2-7|many|TRBD1|TRBV2
TGTGCCAGCGCGGAGGACAGGGCCTACGAGCAGTACTTC
CASAEDRAYEQYF
>TRBJ1-5|many|TRBD1|TRBV30
TGTGCCTGGGGGACAGGGGGCCGCGGTCAGCCCCAGCATTTT
CAWGTGGRGQPQHF
>TRBJ2-3|many|TRBD2|TRBV7-3
TGTGCCAGCAGCCCGATCGGACTAGCGACAGATACGCAGTATTTT
CASSPIGLATDTQYF
>TRBJ2-2|few|-|TRBV3-1
TGTGCCAGCAGCCGAACTTGGACTCCCGGGGTGAGGGATACCGGGGAGCTGTTTTTT
CASSRTWTPGVRDTGELFF
>TRBJ2-1|-|TRBD2|TRBV7-6
TGTGCCAGCAGCCCATGGACTAGCGGGACGAGTCACAATGAGCAGTTCTTC
CASSPWTSGTSHNEQFF
>TRBJ2-7|many|-|TRBV5-1
TGCGCCAGCAGCCCTCCGGGACAAAGCCTCTACGAGCAGTACTTC
CASSPPGQSLYEQYF
>TRBJ2-3|many|TRBD1|TRBV28
TGTGCCAGCAGTTTGGGCCTCCGCGACAGGGTCAGGGATACGCAGTATTTT
CASSLGLRDRVRDTQYF
>TRBJ1-2|-|-|TRBV27
TGTGCCAGCAGTTTATCCCCCTACGACCACTATGGCTACACCTTC
CASSLSPYDHYGYTF